Following are 22 T cell receptor beta chains from one sample sequenced in a study of OX40 agonist ivuxolimab in advanced cancers. Receptors were amplified or captured by the immunoSEQ multiplex PCR assay. This immuneACCESS table, as held by TCRdb, lists in-frame sequences with V and J called but not all clones. Of the missing ones, under half trace to an unresolved V gene in checked studies; the others have no known cause. Recorded for this sample are 83,000 or so clones; approximately 83% of them occurred a single time. The biggest ten clones account for under 2.5% of the sample. The sequencing here drew on CD4+ or CD8+ T cells sorted from blood, taken in a trial of the OX40 agonist ivuxolimab. The receptors derive from an adult with an advanced solid tumor such as melanoma, head and neck, liver or kidney cancer.

The chain has TRBV5-1 and TRBJ1-1; possible D gene TRBD1, 6 bases. Germline V gene sequence: CDR1 SGHRS, CDR2 YFSETQ. V dropped 0 bases and J dropped 0 bases, with 12 bases sitting between them. CDR3 length: 16 residues. The CDR3 region has the DNA TGCGCCAGCAGCTTGGGGTCAGGGGTCATGAACACTGAAGCTTTCTTT. Amino acids: CASSLGSGVMNTEAFF.

This chain uses TRBV7-8 with TRBJ1-6, with D uncertain. The CDR3 extends over 16 amino acids. Trimming stripped 5 bases from V and 5 bases from J, with 16 bases between. Germline V gene data show CDR1 as SGHVS and CDR2 as FQNEAQ. The CDR3 DNA follows: TGTGCCAGCAGCCTCAGCGTCGGCGCCAATAATTCACCCCTCCACTTT. This codes for CASSLSVGANNSPLHF.

The chain recombines TRBV19 with TRBJ2-7; TRBD1 matches 7 bases. CDR1 is LNHDA, CDR2 SQIVND, per germline (reference sequence). V dropped 3 bases and J dropped 3; count of bases not matched to a gene: 8. The CDR3 extends over 15 amino acids. This chain's CDR3 is CASSIAARGLYEQYF. The CDR3 DNA reads TGTGCCAGTAGTATCGCAGCGAGGGGGCTCTACGAGCAGTACTTC. Supplemented by reference TRBV19 and TRBJ2-7, the full variable domain reads DGGITQSPKYLFRKEGQNVTLSCEQNLNHDAMYWYRQDPGQGLRLIYYSQIVNDFQKGDIAEGYSVSREKKESFPLTVTSAQKNPTAFYLCASSIAARGLYEQYFGPGTRLTVT.

A single count supports this clone. The chain joins TRBV27 to TRBJ1-1; TRBD1 is a possible D gene (5 bases). The V end lost 6 bases, the J end lost 2 bases, and 10 bases lay between the germline ends. Germline V gives CDR1 MNHEY, CDR2 SMNVEV (reference sequence). The CDR3 has 13 residues. CDR3 in amino acids: CASRTVSNTEAFF. CDR3 DNA sequence: TGTGCCAGCAGGACAGTTAGTAACACTGAAGCTTTCTTT.

The J gene is TRBJ2-6, the V gene TRBV2, with D perhaps being TRBD1 or TRBD2 (5 bases each). The V gene's germline CDR1 is SNHLY and CDR2 FYNNEI. This CDR3 contains 16 residues. The V and J ends lost 8 bases and 3 bases respectively, with 17 bases between them. The CDR3 DNA reads as TGTGCCAGCGAGGGGCAGGGAGTTGATGGGGCCAACGTCCTGACTTTC. It yields the protein CASEGQGVDGANVLTF.

The J gene is TRBJ1-3, the V gene TRBV18; D not certain. The CDR3 consists of 16 residues. Trimming removed 2 bases from V and 1 base from J, with 12 bases in between. Looked up from germline, CDR1 is KGHSH and CDR2 is LQKENI. CDR3 sequence reads: CASSPGSPRSGNTIYF. CDR3 sequence (DNA): TGTGCCAGCTCACCAGGGTCTCCTCGTTCTGGAAACACCATATATTTT.

The rearrangement links TRBV7-2 to TRBJ2-7, with TRBD2 identical over 14 bases. Germline assignment: CDR1 SGHTA and CDR2 FQGNSA. The CDR3 sequence is 16 residues long. V lost 1 base, J lost 4 bases, and 3 bases stayed unmatched. CDR3 sequence: CASSLEGTSGRYEQYF. CDR3 DNA: TGTGCCAGCAGCTTAGAAGGGACTAGCGGGAGATACGAGCAGTACTTC.

The chain is built from TRBV7-3 and TRBJ2-2; the D gene is possibly TRBD2 (5 bases). Germline CDR1 SGHTA, CDR2 FQGTGA. The CDR3 runs to 16 residues. V gave up 5 bases and J gave up 0 bases, with 13 bases separating them. The DNA for the CDR3 is TGTGCCAGCAGCCCGGGGAACCTCGCGAACACCGGGGAGCTGTTTTTT. This codes for CASSPGNLANTGELFF.

This rearrangement joins TRBV7-2 to TRBJ1-1; weak D call: TRBD1 (6 bases). CDR1 SGHTA and CDR2 FQGNSA come from the germline V gene. Trimming took off 4 bases at V and 4 bases at J, with 10 bases between the two ends. The CDR3 covers 13 residues. CDR3 nucleotides: TGTGCCAGCAGCTCGGGGACACGCACTGAAGCTTTCTTT. This codes for CASSSGTRTEAFF.

The V gene is TRBV7-9, the J gene TRBJ1-6; D remains ambiguous. Trimming shortened V by 5 bases and J by 8 bases, and 13 bases separated the two germline ends. This CDR3 has 14 amino acids. CDR1 is SEHNR, CDR2 FQNEAQ, per germline (reference sequence). DNA for the CDR3: TGTGCCAGCAGCCCCGTTGGCGAGTATTCACCCCTCCACTTT. As protein: CASSPVGEYSPLHF.

This chain uses TRBV19 with TRBJ2-1; 8 bases map to TRBD2. V shed 6 bases, J shed 0 bases, and the junction held 13 bases outside the gene matches. The germline gives CDR1 LNHDA, CDR2 SQIVND (reference sequence). The CDR3 consists of 18 residues. CDR3 sequence: CASRKAGGVLSSYNEQFF. The CDR3 coding sequence is TGTGCCAGTAGGAAGGCGGGGGGCGTACTTAGCTCCTACAATGAGCAGTTCTTC.

The rearrangement joins TRBV27 to TRBJ2-1; the match to TRBD2 covers 7 bases. CDR1 MNHEY and CDR2 SMNVEV come from the germline V gene (reference sequence). The CDR3 runs 15 residues. With 6 bases clipped from V and 5 bases from J, the junction kept 10 bases outside the gene matches. The CDR3 sequence: CASSVTSRPNNEQFF. The CDR3 coding sequence is TGTGCCAGCAGCGTGACTAGCCGGCCGAACAATGAGCAGTTCTTC.

The chain couples TRBV6-5 to TRBJ1-1, with TRBD1 as a possible D gene (5 bases). In germline, CDR1 is MNHEY, CDR2 SVGAGI. The ends were cut back, 6 bases at V and 11 bases at J, with 22 bases in the middle. This CDR3 has 14 amino acids. The CDR3 DNA sequence: TGTGCCAGCAGCTCCGGGACCCGGCTCGGAAAGGCTTTCTTT. Protein product: CASSSGTRLGKAFF.

The chain recombines TRBV6-1 with TRBJ2-1; D gene unclear. The V gene's germline CDR1 is MNHNS and CDR2 SASEGT. The CDR3 contains 13 residues. Between the trimmed V and J ends, which lost 4 bases and 2 bases, there was a span of 6 bases. CDR3 amino acids: CASSARTYNEQFF. Here the CDR3 DNA reads TGTGCCAGCAGTGCTCGAACCTACAATGAGCAGTTCTTC.

The genes are TRBV30 and TRBJ2-1; the match to TRBD2 covers 15 bases. The V gene's germline CDR1 is GTSNPN and CDR2 SVGIG (reference sequence). The CDR3 contains 18 residues. V gave up 0 bases and J gave up 3 bases; unmatched junction bases: 6. The CDR3 is CAWSVLGTSGRFYNEQFF. DNA for the CDR3: TGTGCCTGGAGTGTACTGGGGACTAGCGGGAGGTTCTACAATGAGCAGTTCTTC.

The chain links TRBV21-1 to TRBJ1-2; the table calls TRBD1, which could not be checked here. TRBV21-1 is classified as a pseudogene. The CDR3 contains 16 residues. Here the CDR3 DNA reads TGTGCCAGCAGCAAGCCTCCGGACAGGGAATTCTATGGCTACACCTTC. It is translated as CASSKPPDREFYGYTF.

V gene TRBV6-5 combines with J gene TRBJ1-1; no clear D. Trimming removed 5 bases at V and 5 bases at J, with 15 bases between. This CDR3 is built from 14 residues. Per the germline V gene, CDR1 is MNHEY and CDR2 is SVGAGI. The CDR3 DNA sequence: TGTGCCAGCAGTGATCGACTCCAGGTAACTGAAGCTTTCTTT. Amino acid sequence: CASSDRLQVTEAFF.

The table lists this clone with a count of one. A read error may produce the germline difference seen at one junction end. The V call is TRBV19, the J call TRBJ2-3, with TRBD1 matching over 11 bases. The V gene's germline CDR1 is LNHDA and CDR2 SQIVND (reference sequence). The CDR3 covers 15 residues. The CDR3 sequence: CASRIGGQGVDTQYF. CDR3 nucleotide sequence: TGTGCCAGTAGAATAGGGGGACAGGGGGTGGATACGCAGTATTTT.

The CDR3 sequence: CASSLGTGATQYF. The CDR3 nucleotides read TGCGCCAGCAGCCTGGGGACAGGGGCTACGCAGTATTTT. The J gene is TRBJ2-3, the V gene TRBV5-1; 10 bases map to TRBD1. V shed 4 bases, J shed 8 bases, and the junction held 4 bases outside the gene matches. The germline V gene has CDR1 SGHRS and CDR2 YFSETQ. This CDR3 comprises 13 residues.

In this sample, this clone turned up once. J is TRBJ2-3 and V is TRBV5-1; the D gene is possibly TRBD2 (5 bases). This CDR3 spans 15 amino acids. The germline V and J ends were trimmed by 4 bases and 3 bases, with 15 bases remaining between them. Germline assignment: CDR1 SGHRS and CDR2 YFSETQ. The DNA for the CDR3 is TGCGCCAGCAGCGGACTGGGTAGTTCGACAGATACGCAGTATTTT. Translation: CASSGLGSSTDTQYF.

This rearrangement joins TRBV5-1 to TRBJ2-2, with D uncertain. Per germline, CDR1 SGHRS and CDR2 YFSETQ. The CDR3 extends over 15 amino acids. V was clipped by 0 bases and J by 0 bases, with 6 bases between them. CDR3 region: CASSLVEPNTGELFF. CDR3 DNA sequence: TGCGCCAGCAGCTTGGTGGAGCCGAACACCGGGGAGCTGTTTTTT.

The J gene is TRBJ2-3, the V gene TRBV28, with D perhaps TRBD1 (5 bases). Trimming took 4 bases from V and 5 from J, leaving 13 bases between them. Germline CDR1 reads MDHEN; CDR2 reads SYDVKM. The CDR3 sequence is 14 residues long. CDR3 DNA: TGTGCCAGCAGTTATACAGGTATTGGAGATACGCAGTATTTT. This codes for CASSYTGIGDTQYF.